This T cell receptor beta chain was sequenced during a study of blood T cell repertoires in COVID-19. Whole-study context: Researchers got acute and convalescent COVID-19 samples from the United States, Italy and Spain. The cDNA or gDNA used as material had been derived from T cells, B-cell-depleted T cells, or PBMCs.

Per the original methods: Estimation of nucleated cell counts was performed using reference gene primer amplification. Profiling relied on immunoSEQ multiplex PCR, and the TCRdb table lists in-frame clones only, not all of them. V, J and clone size are taken as reported in that table, and D and trimming were inferred from the DNA itself. The sample has under 200,000 clones; approximately 90% are singletons. V was clipped by 7 bases and J by 1 base; unmatched bases: 14. This CDR3 spans 17 amino acids. Germline CDR1 and CDR2: LNHDA and SQIVND (reference sequence). The sample taken for sequencing was peripheral blood. The sequence was collected from a man between 18 and 29 years old with acute or convalescent COVID-19. The chain carries TRBV19 and TRBJ1-2, with 8 bases identical to TRBD1. The CDR3 spells CASTPRIETGVNYGYTF. CDR3 nucleotide sequence: TGTGCCAGTACCCCTCGGATCGAGACAGGGGTTAACTATGGCTACACCTTC.